One and the same sample provided the 10 T cell receptor beta chains below, sequenced in a study of shared clonotypes between healthy human individuals. Sequencing was performed with immunoSEQ multiplex PCR; in TCRdb, only in-frame clones are kept and a portion is missing. The data show approximately 2.3 million clones, over 90% seen once. What was sequenced was naive CD4+ T cells from PBMCs. Subset noted: CD45RA+ positively selected. The receptors here all came from a young man in good health. Some clones in this sample may be carry-over from other donors' samples.

Details on this clone: At the DNA level, this CDR3 is encoded by other sequences in the same sample as well. V usage is TRBV10-3 and J usage is TRBJ2-7; a weak D match, TRBD1 (5 bases). The CDR3 is 14 residues long. V dropped 2 bases and J dropped 0 bases, with 8 bases sitting between them. CDR1 and CDR2 (germline): ENHRY, SYGVKD. This CDR3 reads CAISEQGSSYEQYF. The CDR3 nucleotides are TGTGCCATCAGTGAGCAGGGTAGCTCCTACGAGCAGTACTTC.

This clone was recorded only once. The rearrangement joins TRBV28 to TRBJ2-1; 8 bases agree with TRBD2. CDR3 length: 16 amino acids. With 5 bases clipped from V and 2 bases from J, the junction kept 8 bases outside the gene matches. Germline assignment: CDR1 MDHEN and CDR2 SYDVKM. The CDR3 loop reads CASSRPPGGAYNEQFF. CDR3 sequence (DNA): TGTGCCAGCAGTAGGCCGCCGGGGGGGGCCTACAATGAGCAGTTCTTC.

The rearrangement joins TRBV4-3 to TRBJ2-1; 12 bases are shared with TRBD2. The CDR3 runs to 18 residues. V lost 1 base, J lost 4 bases, and 8 bases stayed unmatched. Looked up from germline, CDR1 is LGHNA and CDR2 is YSLEER. CDR3 loop: CASSQASGTSGWYNEQFF. In DNA, the CDR3 is TGCGCCAGCAGCCAAGCCTCCGGGACTAGCGGGTGGTACAATGAGCAGTTCTTC.

The rearrangement joins TRBV19 to TRBJ2-1, with 8 positions matching TRBD2. CDR3 size: 17 residues. CDR1 is LNHDA, CDR2 SQIVND, per germline (reference sequence). The V gene end was trimmed by 3 bases and the J gene end by 4 bases; junction bases not matched to a gene: 11. The CDR3 here is CASSILTRTSGYNEQFF. The CDR3 coding sequence is TGTGCCAGTAGTATCCTTACTAGAACTAGCGGATACAATGAGCAGTTCTTC.

The V and J genes are TRBV10-1 and TRBJ2-1, with 9 bases fitting TRBD2. The CDR3 runs 16 residues. Germline CDR1 and CDR2: WNHNN and SYGVQD (reference sequence). The V gene end was trimmed by 0 bases and the J gene end by 2 bases; junction bases not matched to a gene: 2. Here the CDR3 DNA reads TGCGCCAGCAGTGAGTCTCTAGCGGGACCCTACAATGAGCAGTTCTTC. Protein sequence: CASSESLAGPYNEQFF.

The V gene is TRBV5-8, the J gene TRBJ1-3; D unclear. Germline loops: CDR1 SGHTS, CDR2 YDEGEE. There are 14 residues in the CDR3. The germline V and J ends were trimmed by 4 bases and 0 bases, with 8 bases remaining between them. This chain's CDR3 is CASSPVFSGNTIYF. The CDR3 bases are TGTGCCAGCAGCCCGGTGTTCTCTGGAAACACCATATATTTT.

The genes are TRBV7-9 and TRBJ1-3; D not resolved. V was clipped by 5 bases and J by 0 bases, with 11 bases between them. Looked up from germline, CDR1 is SEHNR and CDR2 is FQNEAQ (reference sequence). The CDR3 loop spans 15 amino acids. The CDR3 region has the DNA TGTGCCAGCAGCCCCGAGGGCACCTCTGGAAACACCATATATTTT. Protein: CASSPEGTSGNTIYF.

The chain joins TRBV9 to TRBJ2-1, with D perhaps matching TRBD1 or TRBD2 (5 bases each). Germline CDR1 SGDLS, CDR2 YYNGEE. V was shortened by 2 bases and J by 0 bases, with 12 bases between the two germline ends. The CDR3 consists of 16 residues. The CDR3 region has the DNA TGTGCCAGCAGCGTCCGGGGCATGAGCTCCTACAATGAGCAGTTCTTC. Encoded protein: CASSVRGMSSYNEQFF. The full variable domain, rest sourced from reference TRBV9 and TRBJ2-1, is DSGVTQTPKHLITATGQRVTLRCSPRSGDLSVYWYQQSLDQGLQFLIQYYNGEERAKGNILERFSAQQFPDLHSELNLSSLELGDSALYFCASSVRGMSSYNEQFFGPGTRLTVL.

The chain couples TRBV9 to TRBJ2-1; TRBD2 might be the D (5 bases). The CDR3 totals 16 residues. Germline CDR1 and CDR2: SGDLS and YYNGEE. The ends were cut back, 3 bases at V and 1 base at J, with 14 bases in the middle. CDR3 nucleotides: TGTGCCAGCAGCGCTTCAGCGGTGCTATCCTACAATGAGCAGTTCTTC. Amino acids: CASSASAVLSYNEQFF. Together with reference TRBV9 and TRBJ2-1, the CDR3 gives the full variable domain: DSGVTQTPKHLITATGQRVTLRCSPRSGDLSVYWYQQSLDQGLQFLIQYYNGEERAKGNILERFSAQQFPDLHSELNLSSLELGDSALYFCASSASAVLSYNEQFFGPGTRLTVL.

The J gene is TRBJ2-5, the V gene TRBV28, with TRBD1 as a possible D gene (6 bases). Germline V gene data show CDR1 as MDHEN and CDR2 as SYDVKM. The V end lost 3 bases, the J end lost 2 bases, and 19 bases lay between the germline ends. The CDR3 length is 17 residues. The CDR3 nucleotides are TGTGCCAGCAGTTTCCTCAAAGGCAGGGGCCCACAAGAGACCCAGTACTTC. Protein product: CASSFLKGRGPQETQYF.